Listed here is a single TCR beta chain. The antigen remains unidentified. Other DNA sequences in the sample encode the same CDR3. Produced via immunoSEQ multiplex PCR; TCRdb's table is partial and in-frame only. There are under 15,000 clones in the sample; about 86% occur only once, and 50% to 75% lies in the top ten. V shed 1 base and J shed 1 base, with 8 bases lying between them. Germline V gives CDR1 SGHAT, CDR2 FQNNGV. This CDR3 is built from 14 residues. This record comes from a study of T cells in localized non-small cell lung cancer. Regarding the study as a whole: Adjacent lung exhibited a median of about 56 among the 100 most abundant tumor clones.

Sequencing was performed on peripheral blood, taken before any cancer treatment. The chain recombines TRBV11-2 with TRBJ2-7; weak D call: TRBD2 (6 bases). This receptor was obtained from a male donor aged 60 or over with stage III lung adenocarcinoma. The CDR3 sequence: CASSLAGESYEQYF. CDR3 in DNA: TGTGCCAGCAGCTTAGCGGGAGAGTCCTACGAGCAGTACTTC. The complete variable domain, with remaining parts taken from reference TRBV11-2 and TRBJ2-7, reads EAGVAQSPRYKIIEKRQSVAFWCNPISGHATLYWYQQILGQGPKLLIQFQNNGVVDDSQLPKDRFSAERLKGVDSTLKIQPAKLEDSAVYLCASSLAGESYEQYFGPGTRLTVT.